This T cell receptor (beta chain) was profiled in a study of blood T cell repertoires in COVID-19. Study summary: Samples representing acute and convalescent COVID-19 were sourced from the United States, Italy and Spain.

As processed by the authors: Using reference gene primer amplification, nucleated cell counts were estimated. Clones were read by immunoSEQ multiplex PCR, and TCRdb kept only the in-frame ones, dropping some. The V and J calls and clone size were taken over from that table, and D and trimming were inferred from the DNA. The table includes around 220,000 clones, 70% to 90% detected once. This CDR3 is 15 amino acids long. The V end lost 3 bases, the J end lost 5 bases, and 17 bases lay between the germline ends. Germline CDR1 reads SGHNT; CDR2 reads YYREEE (reference sequence). Sequences were obtained from peripheral blood. This clonotype was sampled from a woman between 40 and 55 years old who had recovered from COVID-19. The chain uses TRBV5-4 and TRBJ2-5, with a tentative D call TRBD1 (6 bases). The CDR3 loop reads CASSSQQGRRETQYF. CDR3 DNA sequence: TGTGCCAGCAGCTCTCAACAGGGTAGGAGGGAGACCCAGTACTTC. Variable domain in full (rest from reference TRBV5-4 and TRBJ2-5): ETGVTQSPTHLIKTRGQQVTLRCSSQSGHNTVSWYQQALGQGPQFIFQYYREEENGRGNFPPRFSGLQFPNYSSELNVNALELDDSALYLCASSSQQGRRETQYFGPGTRLLVL.